The T cell receptor (beta chain) under discussion was sequenced for a study of blood T cell repertoires in COVID-19. In the study overall: Acute and convalescent COVID-19 specimens originated in the United States, Italy and Spain.

Between the trimmed V and J ends, which lost 5 bases and 9 bases, there was a span of 14 bases. From germline, CDR1 is MNHEY and CDR2 SVGEGT. CDR3 size: 13 residues. Produced via immunoSEQ multiplex PCR; TCRdb's table is partial and in-frame only. The table has some 200,000 clones, 84% seen once. Sequencing was performed on peripheral blood. The receptor's source is a man between 50 and 59 years old with active or convalescent COVID-19. V gene TRBV6-2 or TRBV6-3 combines with J gene TRBJ1-5, with D uncertain. The CDR3 protein is CASSQHPLSPQHF. The CDR3 DNA reads as TGTGCCAGCAGTCAACACCCTCTGTCGCCCCAGCATTTT.